The 7 T cell receptor beta chains listed next were all sequenced from one sample in a study of blood T cell repertoires in COVID-19. The table came from immunoSEQ multiplex PCR; TCRdb's copy has only in-frame clones and leaves some out. The sample shows 240,000 or so clones, roughly 86% of them seen only once. Sequencing was done on a sample of peripheral blood. These receptors originate from a woman under 40 with acute or convalescent COVID-19.

The rearrangement uses TRBV6-4 and TRBJ1-1, with 9 bases matching TRBD1. Per the germline V gene, CDR1 is MRHNA and CDR2 is SNTAGT. V lost 3 bases, J lost 1 base, and 3 bases stayed unmatched. CDR3 length equals 15 residues. The CDR3 DNA reads as TGTGCCAGCAGTGAACAGGGGGCGAAGAACACTGAAGCTTTCTTT. Translating gives CASSEQGAKNTEAFF.

This clone was observed a single time. The chain has TRBV11-3 and TRBJ1-3; D may be TRBD1 (6 bases). Deletions cut 4 bases from V and 0 bases from J, with 10 bases between. The CDR3 has 15 residues. The germline CDR1 and CDR2 sequences are SGHNT and YENEEA. The CDR3 here is CASSSDRLSGNTIYF. In DNA form, the CDR3 reads TGTGCCAGCAGCTCGGACAGACTCTCTGGAAACACCATATATTTT.

V usage is TRBV6-5 and J usage is TRBJ1-5; possibly TRBD1 for D (6 bases). In germline, CDR1 is MNHEY, CDR2 SVGAGI. There are 14 residues in the CDR3. With 6 bases removed from V and 2 bases from J, the gap between germline ends came to 11 bases. This CDR3 reads CASRRAGGNQPQHF. The CDR3 DNA follows: TGTGCCAGCAGACGTGCAGGGGGCAATCAGCCCCAGCATTTT.

The chain is built from TRBV4-1 and TRBJ2-2; 8 bases line up with TRBD1. From germline, CDR1 is MGHRA and CDR2 YSYEKL. V dropped 3 bases and J dropped 8; count of bases not matched to a gene: 20. The CDR3 runs 19 residues. The CDR3 DNA is TGCGCCAGCAGCCACCCAACTCCCGGACAGGGTCCAGGATTGGGGGAGCTGTTTTTT. Amino acid sequence: CASSHPTPGQGPGLGELFF.

V gene TRBV4-2 combines with J gene TRBJ2-7, with 9 bases aligning to TRBD2. Germline trimming cut 3 bases from V and 6 bases from J; bases unmatched to any gene: 9. Germline CDR1 is LGHNA and CDR2 is YNFKEQ. The CDR3 length is 15 residues. CDR3 residues: CASSQDPSGMSEQYF. Written as DNA, the CDR3 is TGTGCCAGCAGCCAGGACCCTAGCGGGATGAGCGAGCAGTACTTC.

This chain connects TRBV9 to TRBJ2-7, with TRBD2 as a possible D gene (6 bases). Germline V gene sequence: CDR1 SGDLS, CDR2 YYNGEE. V was clipped by 5 bases and J by 2 bases, with 14 bases between them. This CDR3 spans 14 amino acids. In nucleotides, the CDR3 is TGTGCCAGCAGTGCCGGGAGCGTAACCTACGAGCAGTACTTC. Protein: CASSAGSVTYEQYF.

The chain has TRBV10-1 and TRBJ2-7; 8 nucleotides line up with TRBD1. V lost 9 bases, J lost 1 base, and 5 bases stayed unmatched. In germline, CDR1 is WNHNN, CDR2 SYGVQD (reference sequence). The CDR3 has 13 residues. CDR3 region: CARDRGWSYEQYF. The CDR3 region has the DNA TGCGCCAGAGACAGGGGTTGGTCCTACGAGCAGTACTTC.